This T cell receptor (beta chain) is drawn from a study of PD-1 blockade in classical Hodgkin lymphoma. Germline CDR1 and CDR2: SGHAT and FQNNGV. Trimming cost V 3 bases and J 6 bases, with 9 bases left between them. The CDR3 contains 14 residues. Assay used: immunoSEQ multiplex PCR; TCRdb lists only in-frame clones, some missing. Seen here are 90,000 to 100,000 clones, 89% observed once, and the top ten hold roughly a tenth. Relapse was seen in all patients after autologous stem cell transplantation, and brentuximab vedotin exposure was variable. The starting material was peripheral blood mononuclear cells (PBMCs), obtained before the second cycle of nivolumab. The chain joins TRBV11-2 to TRBJ1-6; D call uncertain. The source of this sequence is a human donor with classical Hodgkin lymphoma. CDR3: CASSFFEGNSPLHF. CDR3 coding DNA: TGTGCCAGCAGCTTTTTCGAGGGTAATTCACCCCTCCACTTT.